The clone carrying this T cell receptor (beta chain) was observed at least ten times. These data come from a study of T-cell reconstitution after alpha-beta-depleted transplantation in children. Library preparation (for TCRbeta) was performed with unique molecular identifiers. TCRdb re-derived calls from the PCR reads in MiXCR, one entry per CDR3 protein. The table shows around 87,000 distinct CDR3 sequences, with 7% to 10% occurring only once. V gave up 6 bases and J gave up 2 bases, with 17 bases separating them. The CDR3 is 15 residues long. Germline V gene sequence: CDR1 MNHEY, CDR2 SVGAGI. This receptor was obtained from a human donor who donated a stem cell graft to a child with congenital amegakaryocytic thrombocytopenia. Sequencing was performed on PBMCs from the stem cell graft donor, taken from the stem cell graft. The chain recombines TRBV6-5 with TRBJ2-7, with D perhaps matching TRBD1 (6 bases). The CDR3 spells CASSKQGPFPYEQYF. The CDR3, as DNA: TGTGCCAGCAGCAAACAGGGACCCTTTCCCTACGAGCAGTACTTC.